This TCR beta chain appears in the sequencing data of a study of blood T cell repertoires in COVID-19. On the study more broadly: COVID-19 samples collected from the United States, Italy and Spain covered acute and convalescent phases. T cells, B-cell-depleted T cells, or PBMCs provided the cDNA or gDNA that served as material.

Profiled with immunoSEQ multiplex PCR; TCRdb holds only in-frame clones, not every one. Of 350,000 or so clones in the sample, about 92% are singletons; the top ten hold 3% to 4%. The CDR3 spans 13 residues. Germline CDR1 SSHAT, CDR2 FNYEAQ (reference sequence). This clone was recorded once. Germline and junction disagree at one end, which may indicate a read error. Material for sequencing was peripheral blood. The J gene is TRBJ1-4, the V gene TRBV7-7, with D uncertain. The receptor was derived from a woman aged 55-75 years with COVID-19, enrolled during active disease. The CDR3 DNA follows: TGTGCTAGCAGCCCTATAACTAATGAAAAACTGTTTTTT. Translation gives CASSPITNEKLFF.